This T cell receptor (beta chain) was documented in a study of cytotoxic CD8 clonotypes in ibrutinib-treated CLL. TCRdb's copy holds only in-frame clones and misses some; the assay was immunoSEQ multiplex PCR. The table has about 310,000 clones, about 80% seen once. V lost 0 bases and J lost 5; bases outside the gene matches: 10. Germline V CDR1 and CDR2: SGHRS, YFSETQ. The CDR3 runs 16 residues. The starting material was PBMCs, obtained before ibrutinib treatment. V usage is TRBV5-1 and J usage is TRBJ2-7; 8 nucleotides agree with TRBD2. This TCR was recovered from a human donor with chronic lymphocytic leukemia. The CDR3 bases are TGCGCCAGCAGCTTGGTCTCCGGGAGGGCCCTGAACGAGCAGTACTTC. Residues: CASSLVSGRALNEQYF.